Listed below are T cell receptor beta chains from one sample, sequenced in a study of shared clonotypes between healthy human individuals. This table comes from immunoSEQ multiplex PCR, and its TCRdb copy is limited to in-frame clones, with some not included. The sample lists about 1.1 million clones, 70% to 85% seen once, with 0.89% in the top ten. Material for sequencing was memory CD4+ T cells from PBMCs. All receptors derive from a man between 18 and 29 years old in good health. Some clones in this sample may be carry-over from other donors' samples. CDR3s include the opening cysteine and the closing phenylalanine or tryptophan. A D gene is named only where the DNA matches it firmly. Rows may omit the clone size; those that give it use once, few, many or a size class.

clone size,D gene,J gene,V gene,CDR3 DNA,CDR3 protein
.,TRBD1,TRBJ2-7,TRBV30,TGTGCCTGGAGTTATGGGACAGACGGCTACGAGCAGTACTTC,CAWSYGTDGYEQYF
.,TRBD1,TRBJ2-4,TRBV27,TGTGCCAGCAGCGACCCCCGGGACAGGGGGCGGGAATACTTC,CASSDPRDRGREYF
many,.,TRBJ2-5,TRBV4-3,TGCGCCAGCAGCCCACACAGGGGGGGGGAGACCCAGTACTTC,CASSPHRGGETQYF
.,TRBD1,TRBJ1-6,TRBV5-1,TGCGCCAGCAGCTCTGGACAGGGTAATTCACCCCTCCACTTT,CASSSGQGNSPLHF
.,.,TRBJ1-5,TRBV28,TGTGCCAGCAGTCCGTCGGGGATGGGCATTAGTCAGCCCCAGCATTTT,CASSPSGMGISQPQHF
.,TRBD1,TRBJ2-1,TRBV7-2,TGTGCCAGCAGCTTGGGACAGGGGTGGGTTGAGCAGTTCTTC,CASSLGQGWVEQFF
once,TRBD2,TRBJ2-5,TRBV4-3,TGCGCCAGCAGCATGGGGATAGCGGGAGCCGTGGAGACCCAGTACTTC,CASSMGIAGAVETQYF
.,.,TRBJ1-2,TRBV4-2,TGTGCCAGCAGCCAGTCCGTTATGGTTCATGGCTACACCTTC,CASSQSVMVHGYTF
.,TRBD2,TRBJ2-1,TRBV10-2,TGCGCCAGCAGTGACCGGATAGCGGGATACAATGAGCAGTTCTTC,CASSDRIAGYNEQFF
.,TRBD1,TRBJ2-7,TRBV10-2,TGCGCCAGCAACCGGGACAGGGATCTAAACGAGCAGTACTTC,CASNRDRDLNEQYF
few,.,TRBJ2-2,TRBV6-6,TGTGCCAGCAGTGGAACCGGGGAGCTGTTTTTT,CASSGTGELFF
.,TRBD1,TRBJ2-3,TRBV2,TGTGCCAGCAGTCCTGGACAGGGCAGGAATACGCAGTATTTT,CASSPGQGRNTQYF
few,TRBD1,TRBJ1-4,TRBV5-1,TGCGCCAGCAGCTTCAGGGGGCAAGAAAAACTGTTTTTT,CASSFRGQEKLFF
.,.,TRBJ1-3,TRBV28,TGTGCCAGCAGTTTACGGAACACCATATATTTT,CASSLRNTIYF
.,TRBD1,TRBJ2-1,TRBV7-2,TGTGCCAGCAGCTCGCCACAGGGGATTGCGTTCTTC,CASSSPQGIAFF
.,.,TRBJ2-5,TRBV25-1,TGTGCCAGCAGTGTCTCCGATCTCCAAGAGACCCAGTACTTC,CASSVSDLQETQYF
.,.,TRBJ1-4,TRBV2,TGTGCCAGCAGGGGGGGAGGCGCATGGAATGAAAAACTGTTTTTT,CASRGGGAWNEKLFF
.,TRBD1,TRBJ2-7,TRBV18,TGTGCCAGCTCACTTCTACCCGGGACAGCCAACTACGAGCAGTACTTC,CASSLLPGTANYEQYF
.,.,TRBJ2-5,TRBV4-1,TGCGCCAGCAGTAAAAAACCGCCCCCCCCACAAGAGACCCAGTACTTC,CASSKKPPPPQETQYF
.,.,TRBJ1-5,TRBV20-1,TGCAGTGCTAGAGGAAATCAGCCCCAGCATTTT,CSARGNQPQHF
.,.,TRBJ1-5,TRBV27,TGTGCCAGCAGTTTTCGAGGGATGATCCAGCCCCAGCATTTT,CASSFRGMIQPQHF
.,TRBD2,TRBJ2-3,TRBV13,TGTGCCAGCAGCTTAGTCCTAGCGGGAGCAGATACGCAGTATTTT,CASSLVLAGADTQYF
.,.,TRBJ2-2,TRBV4-1,TGCGCCAGCAGCCAACTGAATTTGAACACCGGGGAGCTGTTTTTT,CASSQLNLNTGELFF
few,.,TRBJ1-1,TRBV2,TGTGCCAGCAGTGAAGGAACGAGGACTGAAGCTTTCTTT,CASSEGTRTEAFF
.,.,TRBJ2-7,TRBV7-9,TGTGCCTGGGGCCAGGCGTTCTACGAGCAGTACTTC,CAWGQAFYEQYF
.,.,TRBJ2-2,TRBV5-4,TGTGCCAGCAGCTTGGGGTATTCCGGGGAGCTGTTTTTT,CASSLGYSGELFF
.,.,TRBJ2-7,TRBV28,TGTGCCAGCAGTTTGCGGCCCCTTCACGGCGAGCAGTACTTC,CASSLRPLHGEQYF
.,.,TRBJ2-5,TRBV4-2,TGTGCCAGCAGCCAAGTGGCGGGGACATTTCAAGAGACCCAGTACTTC,CASSQVAGTFQETQYF
.,.,TRBJ2-2,TRBV9,TGTGCCAGCAGCGTACAAGCTTCGGCCGGGGAGCTGTTTTTT,CASSVQASAGELFF
.,.,TRBJ1-3,TRBV11-2,TGTGCCAGCAGAAATAGCCGGGGCAGGGGAAACACCATATATTTT,CASRNSRGRGNTIYF
.,TRBD1,TRBJ1-1,TRBV6-6,TGTGCCAGCAGTTACCGGACAGGGGGTCGCACTGAAGCTTTCTTT,CASSYRTGGRTEAFF
.,.,TRBJ2-7,TRBV21-1,TGTGCCAGCAGCAAAGTAATTAGGGCAGGGGGGGTCTACGAGCAGTACTTC,CASSKVIRAGGVYEQYF
.,TRBD2,TRBJ2-7,TRBV7-9,TGCGCCAGCAGCCAAGACGGTACTAGCGGGGCCTACGAGCAGTACTTC,CASSQDGTSGAYEQYF
.,.,TRBJ1-2,TRBV7-9,TGTGCCAGCAGCGTGGCAGGGTATGGCTACACCTTC,CASSVAGYGYTF
.,.,TRBJ1-1,TRBV18,TGTGCCAGCTCACCTTCGGTAGGGGCAGGTGAAGCTTTCTTT,CASSPSVGAGEAFF
.,.,TRBJ1-4,TRBV5-4,TGTGCCAGCAGCCCGGATGGGACAAGAGGGGAAAAACTGTTTTTT,CASSPDGTRGEKLFF
.,TRBD1,TRBJ1-2,TRBV2,TGTGCCAGCAGTGGAAGGGACAGGGCTGGCTACACCTTC,CASSGRDRAGYTF
.,.,TRBJ2-7,TRBV7-3,TGTGCCAGCAGCCCCCCCGGGACAGGGACTAGCGAGCAGTACTTC,CASSPPGTGTSEQYF
.,TRBD2,TRBJ2-5,TRBV28,TGTGCCAGCAGTCCAACACCCTTGGGGCTAGCGGGACAACAAGAGACCCAGTACTTC,CASSPTPLGLAGQQETQYF
.,.,TRBJ2-7,TRBV6-1,TGTGCCAGCAGTGAATGGGCCGAGCAGTACTTC,CASSEWAEQYF
.,TRBD2,TRBJ2-7,TRBV28,TGTGCCAGCAGAGCAGCGGGAGGATCCTACGAGCAGTACTTC,CASRAAGGSYEQYF
.,.,TRBJ2-5,TRBV6-1,TGTGCCAGCAGTGAAATGGCTTCCGCCCGGACCCAGTACTTC,CASSEMASARTQYF
.,.,TRBJ2-5,TRBV6-1,TGTGCCAGCAGTGAATGGGCCCCCGGGGAGACCCAGTACTTC,CASSEWAPGETQYF
.,TRBD2,TRBJ2-1,TRBV30,TGTGCCTGGAAAAAGGCGGGAGCCTACAATGAGCAGTTCTTC,CAWKKAGAYNEQFF
.,.,TRBJ1-2,TRBV6-6,TGTGCCAGCCACAGGGATTCTAACTATGGCTACACCTTC,CASHRDSNYGYTF
.,.,TRBJ1-4,TRBV25-1,TGTGCCAGCAGCTCCCCCCGACAGGTCGGAGGGAAACTGTTTTTT,CASSSPRQVGGKLFF
.,.,TRBJ1-1,TRBV19,TGTGCCAGTAGTAACAGGTGGGGGAACACTGAAGCTTTCTTT,CASSNRWGNTEAFF
.,TRBD2,TRBJ2-1,TRBV28,TGTGCCAGCAGTTTTTTGTTTCGCGGGAGCCGCTCCTACAATGAGCAGTTCTTC,CASSFLFRGSRSYNEQFF
few,.,TRBJ1-2,TRBV5-1,TGCGCCAGCAGCTTGACAGAAAACTATGGCTACACCTTC,CASSLTENYGYTF